This TCR beta chain was captured by sequencing in a study of cytomegalovirus exposure and HLA in healthy donors. Notes on the study in general: That first-cohort TCR clusters tended to co-occur in the 120 or so validation repertoires was found in a later analysis. Both high specificity and high sensitivity reportedly marked the classifier's diagnosis of cytomegalovirus status.

Here immunoSEQ multiplex PCR was the method, and the copy in TCRdb shows in-frame clones only, minus some. The data show about 360,000 clones, about nine tenths seen once. About this clone itself: Its antigen is not identified.

The sequencing sample was made of PBMCs. This TCR was recovered from a woman aged 18-29 years in good health and CMV-seronegative.

CDR3 sequence reads: CASSSDRLSGNTIYF. As DNA, the CDR3 is TGTGCCAGCAGCTCAGACAGGCTCTCTGGAAACACCATATATTTT. The rearrangement links TRBV11-2 to TRBJ1-3; possibly TRBD1 for D (6 bases). The CDR3 extends over 15 amino acids. V gave up 4 bases and J gave up 0 bases, with 10 bases separating them. Looked up from germline, CDR1 is SGHAT and CDR2 is FQNNGV.